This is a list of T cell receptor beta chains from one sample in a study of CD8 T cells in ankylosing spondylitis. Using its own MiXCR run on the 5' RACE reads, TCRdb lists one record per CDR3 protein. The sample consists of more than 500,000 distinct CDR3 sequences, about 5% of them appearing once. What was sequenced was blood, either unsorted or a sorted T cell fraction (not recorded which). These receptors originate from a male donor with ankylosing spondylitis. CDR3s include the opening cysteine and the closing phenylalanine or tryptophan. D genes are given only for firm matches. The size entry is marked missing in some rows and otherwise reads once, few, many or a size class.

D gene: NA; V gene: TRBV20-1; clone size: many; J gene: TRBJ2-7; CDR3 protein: CSGGSYEQYF; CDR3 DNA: TGCAGTGGGGGGTCCTACGAGCAGTACTTC
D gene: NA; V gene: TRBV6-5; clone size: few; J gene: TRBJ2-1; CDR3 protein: CASSYSGGDNEQFF; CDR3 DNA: TGTGCCAGCAGTTACTCAGGTGGGGACAATGAGCAGTTCTTC
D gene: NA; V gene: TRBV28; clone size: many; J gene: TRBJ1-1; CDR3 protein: CASSFYGGMNTEAFF; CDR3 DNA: TGTGCCAGCAGTTTTTACGGCGGAATGAACACTGAAGCTTTCTTT
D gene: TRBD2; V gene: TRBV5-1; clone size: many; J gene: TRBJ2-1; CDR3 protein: CASSLVSGGVSYNEQFF; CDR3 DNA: TGCGCCAGCAGCCTAGTTAGCGGGGGAGTTTCCTACAATGAGCAGTTCTTC
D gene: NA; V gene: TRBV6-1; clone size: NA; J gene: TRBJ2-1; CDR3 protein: CASRGSYTLTYNEQFF; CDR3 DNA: TGTGCCAGCAGAGGATCTTACACCCTTACCTACAATGAGCAGTTCTTC
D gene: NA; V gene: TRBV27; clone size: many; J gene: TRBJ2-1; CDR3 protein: CASRGWAGNEQFF; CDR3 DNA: TGTGCCAGCAGAGGGTGGGCCGGGAATGAGCAGTTCTTC
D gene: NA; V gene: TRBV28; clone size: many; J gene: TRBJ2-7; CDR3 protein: CLVGGIGYEQYF; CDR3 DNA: TGTTTAGTAGGAGGGATTGGGTACGAGCAGTACTTC
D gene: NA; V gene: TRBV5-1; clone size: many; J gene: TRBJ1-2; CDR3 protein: CASSLGGTGYTF; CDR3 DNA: TGCGCCAGCAGCTTGGGGGGGACTGGCTACACCTTC
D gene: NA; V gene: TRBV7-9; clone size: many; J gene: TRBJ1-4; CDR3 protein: CASSLVPTTNEKLFF; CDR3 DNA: TGTGCCAGCAGCTTAGTGCCCACAACTAATGAAAAACTGTTTTTT
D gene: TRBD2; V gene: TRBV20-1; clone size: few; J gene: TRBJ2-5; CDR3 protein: CSARSGTSGGAPWETQYF; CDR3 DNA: TGCAGTGCTAGATCCGGGACTAGCGGGGGGGCGCCCTGGGAGACCCAGTACTTC
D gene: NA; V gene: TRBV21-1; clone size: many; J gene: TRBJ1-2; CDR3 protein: CASSTRDSGYGYTF; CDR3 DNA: TGTGCCAGCAGCACAAGGGACAGCGGCTATGGCTACACCTTC